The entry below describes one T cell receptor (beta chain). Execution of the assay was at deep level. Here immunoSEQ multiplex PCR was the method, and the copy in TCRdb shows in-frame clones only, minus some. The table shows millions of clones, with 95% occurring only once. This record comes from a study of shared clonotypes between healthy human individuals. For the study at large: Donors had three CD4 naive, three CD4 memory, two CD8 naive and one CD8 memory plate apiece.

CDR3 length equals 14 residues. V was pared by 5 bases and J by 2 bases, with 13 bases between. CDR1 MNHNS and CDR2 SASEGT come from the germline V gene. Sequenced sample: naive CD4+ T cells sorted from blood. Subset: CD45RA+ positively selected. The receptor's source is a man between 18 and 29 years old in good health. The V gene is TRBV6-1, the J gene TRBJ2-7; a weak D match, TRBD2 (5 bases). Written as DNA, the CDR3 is TGTGCCAGCAGTACGGCAGGAGGAACCTACGAGCAGTACTTC. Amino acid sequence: CASSTAGGTYEQYF.